This is a list of T cell receptor beta chains from one sample in a study of shared clonotypes between healthy human individuals. Sequencing was performed with immunoSEQ multiplex PCR; in TCRdb, only in-frame clones are kept and a portion is missing. This sample yields more than 2 million clones, of which 90% to 95% are seen a single time; 0.13% belongs to the top ten. What was sequenced was naive CD4+ T cells sorted from blood. These receptors were taken from a man aged 18 to 35 in good health. Both conserved end residues are part of each CDR3. Fields, in order: CDR3 protein, V gene.

CDR3aa: CASSLDRGLTDEQFF
v_gene: TRBV5-4

CDR3aa: CAWAGTWDTGELFF
v_gene: TRBV30

CDR3aa: CAISEYTSQPQHF
v_gene: TRBV10-3

CDR3aa: CASSPRDIYGYTF
v_gene: TRBV5-4

CDR3aa: CASSQDGQGGGYTF
v_gene: TRBV4-1

CDR3aa: CASSSTSGGTDTQYF
v_gene: TRBV5-1

CDR3aa: CASSEEGQWVSARTEAFF
v_gene: TRBV6-1

CDR3aa: CASSEEGLAGASNTGELFF
v_gene: TRBV2

CDR3aa: CASNRGLSTDTQYF
v_gene: TRBV5-1

CDR3aa: CASSVADRGSGNTIYF
v_gene: TRBV9

CDR3aa: CSVDSAQVSGNTIYF
v_gene: TRBV29-1

CDR3aa: CASSPAGFDGYTF
v_gene: TRBV18

CDR3aa: CASSIWQGYGYTF
v_gene: TRBV19

CDR3aa: CASSQGLPGTGSPYEQYF
v_gene: TRBV4-3

CDR3aa: CASGKGEGNVLTF
v_gene: TRBV7-9

CDR3aa: CASSFRGFFPTSTDTQYF
v_gene: TRBV5-6

CDR3aa: CASRLGQGNTIYF
v_gene: TRBV5-1

CDR3aa: CASSEDGRNQPQHF
v_gene: TRBV5-1

CDR3aa: CASSQDRLAANTIYF
v_gene: TRBV4-3

CDR3aa: CASTHSQGNSYTF
v_gene: TRBV7-9

CDR3aa: CASSVSSGNTIYF
v_gene: TRBV25-1

CDR3aa: CASSWARGRQYF
v_gene: TRBV7-2

CDR3aa: CASSLWGTTDTQYF
v_gene: TRBV5-8

CDR3aa: CASSEGGYGAYEQYF
v_gene: TRBV6-1

CDR3aa: CASRAGANTGELFF
v_gene: TRBV6-5

CDR3aa: CASSEVYNEQFF
v_gene: TRBV6-1

CDR3aa: CASSQDPQGREQYF
v_gene: TRBV18

CDR3aa: CASSRRTPGGTGNTIYF
v_gene: TRBV7-8

CDR3aa: CASSLDRVFGLRTEAFF
v_gene: TRBV5-6

CDR3aa: CSARGDPETQYF
v_gene: TRBV29-1

CDR3aa: CASSPGREDNQPQHF
v_gene: TRBV18

CDR3aa: CSASWGAEQFF
v_gene: TRBV20-1

CDR3aa: CASSHGVNNQPQHF
v_gene: TRBV4-1

CDR3aa: CASSQGQGSYEQYF
v_gene: TRBV4-3

CDR3aa: CASSREPGSNQPQHF
v_gene: TRBV2

CDR3aa: CASLRGQGTDTQYF
v_gene: TRBV5-1

CDR3aa: CASHSYSNQPQHF
v_gene: TRBV6-1

CDR3aa: CATFSSYYEQYF
v_gene: TRBV6-5

CDR3aa: CASSYGPGQGHYGYTF
v_gene: TRBV6-5